Sequencing of this T cell receptor beta chain was carried out in a study of T cell repertoires in cytomegalovirus infection. TCRdb passed the reads through MiXCR, listing each CDR3 protein once. The sample records about a million distinct CDR3 sequences, 31% being singletons. This CDR3 is built from 14 residues. V lost 6 bases and J 4 bases, leaving 15 bases between the germline ends. Per germline, CDR1 MNHNS and CDR2 SASEGT. Worth noting for this clonotype: The target antigen is unknown.

The sequencing used cultured CD8+ T cells from PBMCs, collected from culture after CMV antigen stimulation. The J gene is TRBJ1-1, the V gene TRBV6-1, with D unclear. The clonotype originates from a human donor in good health (CMV status not recorded). Some clones in this sample may be carry-over from other donors' samples. This CDR3 is CASSDVPLVTEAFF. The CDR3 nucleotides read TGTGCCAGCAGCGACGTGCCCTTGGTCACTGAAGCTTTCTTT.